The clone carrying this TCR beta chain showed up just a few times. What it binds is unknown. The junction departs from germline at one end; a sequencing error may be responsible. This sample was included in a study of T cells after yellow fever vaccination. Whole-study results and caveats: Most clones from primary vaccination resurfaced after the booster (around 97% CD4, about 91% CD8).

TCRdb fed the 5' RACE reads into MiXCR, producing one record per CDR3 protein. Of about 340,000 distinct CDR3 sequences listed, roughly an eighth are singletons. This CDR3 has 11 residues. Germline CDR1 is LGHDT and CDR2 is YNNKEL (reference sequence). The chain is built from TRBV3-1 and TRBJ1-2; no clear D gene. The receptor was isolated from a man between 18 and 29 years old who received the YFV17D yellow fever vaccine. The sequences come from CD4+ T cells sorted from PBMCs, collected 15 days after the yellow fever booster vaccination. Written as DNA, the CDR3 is TGTGCCAGCAGCCAAGCGGCAGAAATCATTTTC. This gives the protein CASSQAAEIIF.